Below, one TCR beta chain is given with its context. Original analysis: Scientists estimated how many nucleated cells there were by amplifying reference gene primers. Measured with immunoSEQ multiplex PCR; TCRdb has only the in-frame clones, and not every one. Clonal size and the V and J genes are those of that table, whereas D and trimming came from the DNA. Of about 500,000 clones listed, roughly nine tenths are singletons. The CDR3 is 15 amino acids. With V trimmed by 2 bases and J by 5 bases, 5 bases remained unmatched. CDR1 is SGHRS and CDR2 is YFSETQ in the germline V gene. This entry is derived from a study of blood T cell repertoires in COVID-19.

The sequence came from a man younger than 35 with COVID-19, enrolled during active disease. V gene TRBV5-1 combines with J gene TRBJ1-5; 9 bases match TRBD1. Sequences were obtained from peripheral blood. For the CDR3, the DNA is TGCGCCAGCAGCTTACAGGGGGCTCTGGATCAGCCCCAGCATTTT. Translating gives CASSLQGALDQPQHF.